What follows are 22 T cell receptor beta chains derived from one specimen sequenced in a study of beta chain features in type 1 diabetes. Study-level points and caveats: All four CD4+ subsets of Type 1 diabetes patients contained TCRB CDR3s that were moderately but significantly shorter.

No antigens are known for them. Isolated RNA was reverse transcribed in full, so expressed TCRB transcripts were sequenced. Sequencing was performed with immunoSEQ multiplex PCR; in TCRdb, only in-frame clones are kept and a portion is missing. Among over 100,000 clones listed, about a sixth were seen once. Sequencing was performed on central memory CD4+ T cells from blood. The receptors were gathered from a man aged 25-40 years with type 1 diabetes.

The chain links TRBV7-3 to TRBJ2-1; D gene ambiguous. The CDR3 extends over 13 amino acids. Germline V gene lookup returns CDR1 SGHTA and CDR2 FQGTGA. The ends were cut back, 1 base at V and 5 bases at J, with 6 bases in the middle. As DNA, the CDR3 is TGTGCCAGCAGCTTAATGGCCAACAATGAGCAGTTCTTC. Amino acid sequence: CASSLMANNEQFF.

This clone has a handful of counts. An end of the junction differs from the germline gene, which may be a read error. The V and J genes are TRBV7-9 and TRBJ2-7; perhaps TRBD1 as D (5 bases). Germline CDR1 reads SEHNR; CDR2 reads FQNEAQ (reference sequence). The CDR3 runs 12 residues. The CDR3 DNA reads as TGTGCCAGCAGCTTCGAGTCGGGCAGGGCGAGTTTC. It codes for CASSFESGRASF.

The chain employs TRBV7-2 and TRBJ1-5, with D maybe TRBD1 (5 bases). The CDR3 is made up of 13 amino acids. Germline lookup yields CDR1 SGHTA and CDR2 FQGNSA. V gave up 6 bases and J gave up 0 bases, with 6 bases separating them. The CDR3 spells CASRGDSNQPQHF. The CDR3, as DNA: TGTGCCAGCAGAGGGGATAGCAATCAGCCCCAGCATTTT.

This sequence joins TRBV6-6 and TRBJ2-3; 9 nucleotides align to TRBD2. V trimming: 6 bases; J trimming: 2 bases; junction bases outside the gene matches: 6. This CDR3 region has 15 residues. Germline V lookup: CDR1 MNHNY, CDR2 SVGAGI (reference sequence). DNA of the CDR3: TGTGCCAGCAGCCGAGCGGGGGGTTCCACAGATACGCAGTATTTT. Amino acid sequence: CASSRAGGSTDTQYF.

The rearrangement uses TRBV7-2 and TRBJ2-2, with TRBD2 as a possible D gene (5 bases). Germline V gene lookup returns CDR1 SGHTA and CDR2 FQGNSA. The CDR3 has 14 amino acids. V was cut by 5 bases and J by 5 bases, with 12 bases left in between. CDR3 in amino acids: CASSPGLRTGELFF. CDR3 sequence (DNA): TGTGCCAGCAGCCCGGGGTTGAGGACCGGGGAGCTGTTTTTT.

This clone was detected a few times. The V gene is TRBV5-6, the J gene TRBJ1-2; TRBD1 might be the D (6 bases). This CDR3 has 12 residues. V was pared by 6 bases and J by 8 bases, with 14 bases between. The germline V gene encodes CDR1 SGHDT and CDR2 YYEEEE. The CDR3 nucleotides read TGTGCCAGCACCCAAGACAGGATCGGCTACACCTTC. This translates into CASTQDRIGYTF.

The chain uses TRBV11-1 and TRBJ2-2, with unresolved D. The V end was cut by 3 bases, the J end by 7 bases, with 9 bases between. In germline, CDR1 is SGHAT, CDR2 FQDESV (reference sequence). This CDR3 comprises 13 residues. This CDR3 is CASSLTDGGELFF. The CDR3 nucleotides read TGTGCCAGCAGCTTGACGGACGGCGGGGAGCTGTTTTTT.

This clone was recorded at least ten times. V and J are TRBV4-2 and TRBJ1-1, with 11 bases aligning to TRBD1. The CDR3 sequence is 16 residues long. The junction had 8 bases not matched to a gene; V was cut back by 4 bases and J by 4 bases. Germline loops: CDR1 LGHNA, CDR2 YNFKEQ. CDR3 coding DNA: TGTGCCAGCAGCCTCCGGACAGGGGGCGATGGCACTGAAGCTTTCTTT. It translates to CASSLRTGGDGTEAFF.

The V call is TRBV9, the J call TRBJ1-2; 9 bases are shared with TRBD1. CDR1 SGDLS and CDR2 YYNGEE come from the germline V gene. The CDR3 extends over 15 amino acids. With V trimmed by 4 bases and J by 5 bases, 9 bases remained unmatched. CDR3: CASSPRTGTGYGYTF. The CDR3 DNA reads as TGTGCCAGCAGCCCCCGAACCGGGACAGGGTATGGCTACACCTTC.

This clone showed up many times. CDR3 in amino acids: CASSLSVVAQETQYF. The CDR3 DNA is TGTGCCAGCAGCCTGTCTGTAGTAGCCCAAGAGACCCAGTACTTC. The chain joins TRBV7-2 to TRBJ2-5, with D uncertain. V lost 5 bases, J lost 1 base, and 14 bases lay in between. CDR3 length: 15 residues. In germline, CDR1 is SGHTA, CDR2 FQGNSA.

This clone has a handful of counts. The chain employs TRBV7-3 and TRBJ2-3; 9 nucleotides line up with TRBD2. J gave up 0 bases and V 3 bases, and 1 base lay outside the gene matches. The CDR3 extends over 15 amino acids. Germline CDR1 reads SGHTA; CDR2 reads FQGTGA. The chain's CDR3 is CASSLTSGSTDTQYF. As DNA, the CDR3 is TGTGCCAGCAGCTTGACTAGCGGAAGCACAGATACGCAGTATTTT. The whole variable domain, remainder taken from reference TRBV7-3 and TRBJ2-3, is GAGVSQTPSNKVTEKGKYVELRCDPISGHTALYWYRQSLGQGPEFLIYFQGTGAADDSGLPNDRFFAVRPEGSVSTLKIQRTERGDSAVYLCASSLTSGSTDTQYFGPGTRLTVL.

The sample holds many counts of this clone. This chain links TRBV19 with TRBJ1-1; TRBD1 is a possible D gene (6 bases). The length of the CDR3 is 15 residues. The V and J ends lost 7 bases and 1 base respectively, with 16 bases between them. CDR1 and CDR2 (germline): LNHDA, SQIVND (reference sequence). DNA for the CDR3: TGTGCCAGTATAGGGAGGGGACACCCGAACACTGAAGCTTTCTTT. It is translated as CASIGRGHPNTEAFF.

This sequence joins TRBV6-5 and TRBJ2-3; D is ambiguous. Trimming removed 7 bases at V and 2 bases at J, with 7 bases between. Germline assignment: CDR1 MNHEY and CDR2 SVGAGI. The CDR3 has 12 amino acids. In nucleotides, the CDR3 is TGTGCCAGCATCGGTTTCACAGATACGCAGTATTTT. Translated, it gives CASIGFTDTQYF.

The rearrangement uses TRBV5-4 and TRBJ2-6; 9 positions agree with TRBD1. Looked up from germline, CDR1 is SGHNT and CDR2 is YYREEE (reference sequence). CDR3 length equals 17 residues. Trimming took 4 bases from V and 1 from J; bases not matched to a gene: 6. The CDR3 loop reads CASSPGQGTSGANVLTF. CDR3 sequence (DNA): TGTGCCAGCAGCCCGGGACAGGGTACTTCTGGGGCCAACGTCCTGACTTTC.

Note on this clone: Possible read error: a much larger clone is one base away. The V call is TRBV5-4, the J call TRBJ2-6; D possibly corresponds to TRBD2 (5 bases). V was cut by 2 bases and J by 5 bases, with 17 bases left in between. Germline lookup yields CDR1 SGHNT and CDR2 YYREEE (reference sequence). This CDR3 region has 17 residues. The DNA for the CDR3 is TGTGCCAGCAGCTTAGCGCCTTCGAGGGCTCGGGCCAACGTCCTGACTTTC. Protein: CASSLAPSRARANVLTF.

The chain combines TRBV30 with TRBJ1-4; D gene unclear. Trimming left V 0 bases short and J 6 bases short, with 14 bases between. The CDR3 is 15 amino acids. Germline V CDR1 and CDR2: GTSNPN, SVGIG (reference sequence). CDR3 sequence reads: CAWSVVGDGDEKLFF. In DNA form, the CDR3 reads TGTGCCTGGAGTGTTGTCGGGGATGGGGATGAAAAACTGTTTTTT. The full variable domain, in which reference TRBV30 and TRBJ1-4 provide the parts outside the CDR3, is SQTIHQWPATLVQPVGSPLSLECTVEGTSNPNLYWYRQAAGRGLQLLFYSVGIGQISSEVPQNLSASRPQDRQFILSSKKLLLSDSGFYLCAWSVVGDGDEKLFFGSGTQLSVL.

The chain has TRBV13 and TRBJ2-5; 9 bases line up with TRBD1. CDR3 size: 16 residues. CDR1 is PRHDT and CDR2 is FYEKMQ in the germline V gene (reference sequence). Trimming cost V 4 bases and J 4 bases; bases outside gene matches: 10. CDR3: CASSWSPGQGTETQYF. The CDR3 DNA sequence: TGTGCCAGCAGCTGGTCCCCGGGACAGGGAACAGAGACCCAGTACTTC.

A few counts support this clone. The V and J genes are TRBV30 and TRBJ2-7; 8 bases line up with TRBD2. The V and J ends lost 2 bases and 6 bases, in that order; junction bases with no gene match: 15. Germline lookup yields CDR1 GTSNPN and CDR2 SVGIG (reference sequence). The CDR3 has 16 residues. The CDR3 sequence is CAWSLKTRGGLGEQYF. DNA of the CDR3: TGTGCCTGGAGTCTCAAGACCCGGGGGGGCCTAGGCGAGCAGTACTTC.

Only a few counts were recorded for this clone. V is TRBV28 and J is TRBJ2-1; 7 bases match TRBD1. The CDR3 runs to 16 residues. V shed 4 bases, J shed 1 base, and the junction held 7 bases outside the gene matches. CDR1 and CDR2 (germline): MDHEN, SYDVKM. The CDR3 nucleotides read TGTGCCAGCAGTTCCACCGGGACAGAGTCCTACAATGAGCAGTTCTTC. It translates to CASSSTGTESYNEQFF.

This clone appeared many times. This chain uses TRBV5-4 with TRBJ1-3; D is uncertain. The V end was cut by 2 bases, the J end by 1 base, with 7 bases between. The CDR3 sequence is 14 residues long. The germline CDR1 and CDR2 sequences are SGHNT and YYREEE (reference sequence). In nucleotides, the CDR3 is TGTGCCAGCAGCTTATTGGGGTCTGGAAACACCATATATTTT. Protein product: CASSLLGSGNTIYF.

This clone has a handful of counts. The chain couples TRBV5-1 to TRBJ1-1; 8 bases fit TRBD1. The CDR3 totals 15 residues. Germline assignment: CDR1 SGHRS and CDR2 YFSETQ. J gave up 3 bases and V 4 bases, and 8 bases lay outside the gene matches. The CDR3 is CASSTQGAMDTEAFF. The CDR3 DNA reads TGCGCCAGCAGCACTCAGGGGGCGATGGACACTGAAGCTTTCTTT.

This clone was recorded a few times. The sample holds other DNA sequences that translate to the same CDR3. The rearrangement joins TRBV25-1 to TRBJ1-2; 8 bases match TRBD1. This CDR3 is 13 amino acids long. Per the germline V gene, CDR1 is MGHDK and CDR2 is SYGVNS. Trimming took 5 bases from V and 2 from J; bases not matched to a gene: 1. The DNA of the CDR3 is TGTGCCAGCAGTAGGACAGGGAACTATGGCTACACCTTC. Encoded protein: CASSRTGNYGYTF.